This T cell receptor beta chain was documented in a study of early T cells in non-severe SARS-CoV-2 infection. Overall study context: Unpaired chains resulted from sequencing bulk RNA of unsorted whole blood.

In TCRdb, the 5' RACE reads were re-called with MiXCR into one record per CDR3 protein. The sample lists fewer than 85,000 distinct CDR3 sequences; roughly 14% were seen once. This clonotype occurred a few times. No antigen is known for it. Notes on the study in general: Private and CD4 specificities were missed by VDJdb matching, skewed to anti-spike CD8.

Material: whole blood, obtained at baseline. The TCR originated in an adult who was a healthcare worker with PCR-confirmed SARS-CoV-2 infection or an uninfected control (not recorded which).

CDR3 region: CASSPEGLAGVDEQFF. The CDR3 DNA sequence: TGTGCCAGCTCACCAGAGGGACTAGCGGGAGTGGATGAGCAGTTCTTC. V and J are TRBV18 and TRBJ2-1, with TRBD2 matching over 14 bases. CDR1 is KGHSH and CDR2 is LQKENI in the germline V gene. Trimming at V came to 2 bases and at J to 8 bases, leaving 5 bases not matched to a gene. The CDR3 spans 16 residues.